Below, 20 T cell receptor beta chains from the same sample are listed, as sequenced in a study of blood T cell repertoires in COVID-19. Libraries were prepared by immunoSEQ multiplex PCR; TCRdb keeps only in-frame clonotypes and omits some of them. The sample gives 40,000 to 55,000 clones, 88% of which show up once; 14% is in the top ten. Sequences were obtained from peripheral blood. The receptors here all came from a human donor in a cohort sampled during active COVID-19.

This clone was recorded at least ten times. V and J are TRBV4-3 and TRBJ2-7, with a tentative D call TRBD1 (6 bases). V lost 2 bases and J lost 3, with 8 bases in between. This CDR3 is 13 amino acids long. The germline gives CDR1 LGHNA, CDR2 YSLEER. For the CDR3, the DNA is TGCGCCAGCAGCCAAACCAGGGGCTACGAGCAGTACTTC. It codes for CASSQTRGYEQYF.

This chain joins TRBV25-1 and TRBJ2-3; D perhaps matches TRBD2 (7 bases). Germline V gives CDR1 MGHDK, CDR2 SYGVNS. The CDR3 has 17 amino acids. V lost 2 bases, J lost 0 bases, and 15 bases lay in between. CDR3 sequence (DNA): TGTGCCAGCAGTGAACACGGGGGGCCGTCTAGCACAGATACGCAGTATTTT. Translated: CASSEHGGPSSTDTQYF.

The chain is built from TRBV6-6 and TRBJ2-7; D is unclear. Germline V gene sequence: CDR1 MNHNY, CDR2 SVGAGI (reference sequence). V lost 2 bases and J 0 bases, leaving 8 bases between the germline ends. The CDR3 runs to 14 residues. CDR3 loop: CASSYTESSYEQYF. The DNA of the CDR3 is TGTGCCAGCAGTTACACAGAAAGCTCCTACGAGCAGTACTTC.

This chain joins TRBV6-5 and TRBJ2-7; D is possibly TRBD1 (6 bases). This CDR3 has 15 amino acids. The germline V gene encodes CDR1 MNHEY and CDR2 SVGAGI. The V gene lost 4 bases and the J gene lost 3 bases, with 16 bases spanning the gap. The CDR3 nucleotides are TGTGCCAGCAGTTCAGAGTCACAGGGAGACTACGAGCAGTACTTC. Translated, it gives CASSSESQGDYEQYF.

The chain recombines TRBV3-1 (or the pseudogene TRBV3-2) with TRBJ2-5; TRBD2 might be the D (6 bases). The CDR3 totals 14 residues. Trimming removed 3 bases from V and 1 base from J, with 9 bases in between. Germline values: CDR1 LGHDT, CDR2 YNNKEL (reference sequence). The CDR3 region is CASSHRGLQETQYF. The CDR3 bases are TGTGCCAGCAGCCATAGGGGACTCCAAGAGACCCAGTACTTC.

Here the CDR3 reads CSVDNYGTGDNYGYTF. The CDR3 DNA is TGCAGCGTTGACAACTACGGGACAGGGGACAACTATGGCTACACCTTC. The chain recombines TRBV29-1 with TRBJ1-2, with 10 nucleotides matching TRBD1. Germline V CDR1 and CDR2: SQVTM, ANQGSEA. There are 16 residues in the CDR3. V lost 3 bases to trimming and J lost 2 bases; unmatched junction nucleotides: 9.

The CDR3 region has the DNA TGTGCCTGGAGTGTCGGCAGACTTGGGAACACCATATATTTT. This sequence encodes CAWSVGRLGNTIYF. V gene TRBV30 combines with J gene TRBJ1-3; no reliable D call. V was shortened by 0 bases and J by 7 bases, with 13 bases between the two germline ends. The CDR3 has 14 amino acids. Germline CDR1 and CDR2: GTSNPN and SVGIG (reference sequence).

The V gene is TRBV11-3, the J gene TRBJ1-1; 10 nucleotides line up with TRBD1. J was trimmed by 4 bases and V by 6 bases; bases with no gene match: 5. CDR3 length equals 14 residues. The germline CDR1 and CDR2 sequences are SGHNT and YENEEA. This CDR3 reads CASSSTGGITEAFF. The CDR3 DNA is TGTGCCAGCAGTTCGACAGGGGGCATCACTGAAGCTTTCTTT.

The gene calls are TRBV5-1 and TRBJ2-6; D uncertain. The germline gives CDR1 SGHRS, CDR2 YFSETQ. There are 14 residues in the CDR3. The ends were cut back, 5 bases at V and 4 bases at J, with 10 bases in the middle. The CDR3 loop is CASRSFAGANVLTF. In DNA, the CDR3 is TGCGCCAGCAGAAGTTTCGCGGGGGCCAACGTCCTGACTTTC.

The genes are TRBV9 and TRBJ2-3, with 7 bases aligning to TRBD2. This CDR3 spans 15 amino acids. Germline loops: CDR1 SGDLS, CDR2 YYNGEE. V dropped 4 bases and J dropped 4; count of bases not matched to a gene: 9. The CDR3 sequence: CASSPSGGGADTQYF. For the CDR3, the DNA is TGTGCCAGCAGCCCGTCGGGCGGGGGTGCAGATACGCAGTATTTT.

This rearrangement joins TRBV6-6 to TRBJ1-5, with 9 bases that match TRBD1. J gave up 4 bases and V 7 bases, and 5 bases lay outside the gene matches. The V gene's germline CDR1 is MNHNY and CDR2 SVGAGI (reference sequence). The CDR3 extends over 14 amino acids. CDR3 nucleotide sequence: TGTGCCAGCACCCGGGACAGGGTGAATCAGCCCCAGCATTTT. Amino acid sequence: CASTRDRVNQPQHF.

The chain carries TRBV2 and TRBJ2-3; 10 bases are a match to TRBD1. With 6 bases clipped from V and 0 bases from J, the junction kept 9 bases outside the gene matches. The V gene's germline CDR1 is SNHLY and CDR2 FYNNEI. CDR3 size: 17 residues. CDR3 residues: CASRWTGGSYSTDTQYF. CDR3 nucleotides: TGTGCCAGCAGGTGGACAGGGGGTAGCTATAGCACAGATACGCAGTATTTT.

This sequence joins TRBV28 and TRBJ1-4, with D possibly being TRBD1 (5 bases). The CDR3 loop spans 14 amino acids. V lost 6 bases to trimming and J lost 0 bases, with 8 bases between them. CDR1 MDHEN and CDR2 SYDVKM come from the germline V gene. The CDR3 reads CASRPGTTNEKLFF. The CDR3 DNA reads TGTGCCAGCAGACCAGGGACAACTAATGAAAAACTGTTTTTT. The variable domain in full, completed from reference TRBV28 and TRBJ1-4, reads DVKVTQSSRYLVKRTGEKVFLECVQDMDHENMFWYRQDPGLGLRLIYFSYDVKMKEKGDIPEGYSVSREKKERFSLILESASTNQTSMYLCASRPGTTNEKLFFGSGTQLSVL.

This clone was counted once. The chain has TRBV11-3 and TRBJ2-2, with TRBD2 as a possible D gene (5 bases). This CDR3 region has 16 residues. Per the germline V gene, CDR1 is SGHNT and CDR2 is YENEEA. Trimming pared 6 bases from V and 3 bases from J, leaving 17 bases between. CDR3 sequence: CASSPRESRYTGELFF. Here the CDR3 DNA reads TGTGCCAGCAGTCCTAGGGAGTCTAGATACACCGGGGAGCTGTTTTTT.

The chain carries TRBV6-5 and TRBJ2-7; perhaps TRBD2 as D (7 bases). V was shortened by 0 bases and J by 5 bases, with 11 bases between the two germline ends. CDR3 length: 14 amino acids. Germline assignment: CDR1 MNHEY and CDR2 SVGAGI. CDR3 protein: CASSYSGGGDEQYF. DNA for the CDR3: TGTGCCAGCAGTTACTCCGGAGGGGGGGACGAGCAGTACTTC.

On this clone: A junction end diverges from the germline sequence, so it may reflect a read error. V and J are TRBV28 and TRBJ1-2, with D perhaps TRBD1 (5 bases). Germline V gene sequence: CDR1 MDHEN, CDR2 SYDVKM. The CDR3 runs to 11 residues. The CDR3 coding sequence is TGTGCCAGCGGTTTCCAGGGAGGCTACACCTTC. Amino acid sequence: CASGFQGGYTF.

CDR3 region: CASSYSGGYLGEQYF. The CDR3 DNA follows: TGTGCCAGCAGTTACTCGGGCGGGTACCTAGGAGAGCAGTACTTC. The genes are TRBV6-5 and TRBJ2-7; a possible D gene is TRBD2 (5 bases). CDR1 is MNHEY and CDR2 is SVGAGI in the germline V gene. The length of the CDR3 is 15 residues. The ends were cut back, 0 bases at V and 7 bases at J, with 16 bases in the middle.

The rearrangement links TRBV3-1 (or the pseudogene TRBV3-2) to TRBJ2-6; 10 bases are shared with TRBD2. Germline CDR1 reads LGHDT; CDR2 reads YNNKEL (reference sequence). CDR3 length: 19 amino acids. Trimming took 1 base from V and 0 from J; bases not matched to a gene: 6. This CDR3 is CASSQGLAGVNSGANVLTF. CDR3 sequence (DNA): TGTGCCAGCAGCCAAGGCCTAGCGGGGGTTAACTCTGGGGCCAACGTCCTGACTTTC.

This clone occurred a few times. Within the sample, other DNA sequences also encode this same CDR3. The chain recombines TRBV30 with TRBJ1-2, with TRBD1 matching 7 bases. Germline trimming cut 5 bases from V and 5 bases from J; bases unmatched to any gene: 8. Per the germline V gene, CDR1 is GTSNPN and CDR2 is SVGIG (reference sequence). The CDR3 totals 13 residues. The chain's CDR3 is CAWGRDRPYGYTF. CDR3 nucleotides: TGTGCCTGGGGCCGGGACAGACCATATGGCTACACCTTC.

In nucleotides, the CDR3 is TGTGCCAGCAGTTACTCGTTAGTCATGAACACTGAAGCTTTCTTT. It yields the protein CASSYSLVMNTEAFF. The V call is TRBV6-5, the J call TRBJ1-1; unclear D gene. CDR1 MNHEY and CDR2 SVGAGI come from the germline V gene. The V and J ends lost 0 bases and 0 bases respectively, with 8 bases between them. This CDR3 has 15 amino acids.